Listed below are T cell receptor beta chains from one sample, sequenced in a study of T cell responses to AZD1222 COVID-19 vaccine. The data were produced by immunoSEQ multiplex PCR, yet TCRdb's version contains in-frame clones alone and is incomplete. The repertoire includes fewer than 120,000 clones, roughly 87% of them detected once, and approximately 3.5% sits in the top ten. The material was peripheral blood, obtained on day 0 of AZD1222 vaccination. These TCRs come from an adult in good health. The CDR3 runs from the conserved cysteine through the conserved F or W. A D gene is named only where the DNA matches it firmly. Clone size appears in some rows only: once, few, many, or a class for an expanded clone.

14 NA NA TRBJ1-5 TRBV15 CATSRDRGNQPQHF TGTGCCACCAGCAGAGATCGCGGTAATCAGCCCCAGCATTTT
11 NA NA TRBJ1-1 TRBV5-1 CASRRDTEAFF TGCGCCAGCAGAAGGGACACTGAAGCTTTCTTT
12 NA NA TRBJ1-1 TRBV2 CASSVGGAEAFF TGTGCCAGCAGTGTGGGGGGGGCTGAAGCTTTCTTT
16 TRBD2 NA TRBJ2-1 TRBV29-1 CSVDSRTSGIYNEQFF TGCAGCGTCGACTCCCGAACTAGCGGGATATACAATGAGCAGTTCTTC
15 NA NA TRBJ2-1 TRBV5-4 CASSSSLENYNEQFF TGTGCCAGCAGCTCCTCCTTAGAGAACTACAATGAGCAGTTCTTC
16 NA NA TRBJ2-1 TRBV19 CASSIHSPTTYNEQFF TGTGCCAGTAGTATCCACAGCCCAACGACGTACAATGAGCAGTTCTTC
14 TRBD1 NA TRBJ2-7 TRBV6-5 CASSYIDRGYEQYF TGTGCCAGCAGTTACATCGACAGGGGATACGAGCAGTACTTC
12 NA NA TRBJ2-5 TRBV30 CAWTTGRETQYF TGTGCCTGGACCACAGGGCGGGAGACCCAGTACTTC
13 NA NA TRBJ2-3 TRBV7-2 CASSAPGVDTQYF TGTGCCAGCAGCGCTCCCGGGGTTGATACGCAGTATTTT
11 NA NA TRBJ1-1 TRBV2 CASIQNAEAFF TGTGCCAGCATTCAGAACGCTGAAGCTTTCTTT
14 NA NA TRBJ2-7 TRBV28 CASRTTRVRDEQYF TGTGCCAGCAGGACGACAAGGGTCCGGGACGAGCAGTACTTC
15 NA NA TRBJ1-2 TRBV6-5 CASSPGFQGGYGYTF TGTGCCAGCAGTCCTGGCTTTCAGGGTGGCTATGGCTACACCTTC
12 NA NA TRBJ1-6 TRBV7-2 CASSLANSPLHF TGTGCCAGCAGCTTAGCAAATTCACCCCTCCACTTT
12 NA NA TRBJ1-2 TRBV20-1 CSASSGLYGYTF TGCAGTGCCAGTTCGGGGCTCTATGGCTACACCTTC
17 TRBD1 NA TRBJ1-3 TRBV3-1/TRBV3-2 CASSQDGGQYSGNTIYF TGTGCCAGCAGCCAAGATGGGGGACAGTACTCTGGAAACACCATATATTTT
15 NA NA TRBJ1-1 TRBV7-8 CASSLGGFKGTEAFF TGTGCCAGCAGCTTAGGCGGCTTCAAGGGAACTGAAGCTTTCTTT
17 TRBD2 NA TRBJ2-1 TRBV11-2 CASSLRGGRGSYNEQFF TGTGCCAGCAGCTTAAGGGGCGGGAGGGGGTCCTACAATGAGCAGTTCTTC
14 TRBD1 once TRBJ2-5 TRBV29-1 CSVWTGRYQETQYF TGCAGCGTTTGGACAGGGAGGTACCAAGAGACCCAGTACTTC
13 TRBD1 NA TRBJ1-5 TRBV27 CASSLGQGWPQHF TGTGCCAGCAGTTTAGGACAGGGGTGGCCCCAGCATTTT
14 NA NA TRBJ2-1 TRBV21-1 CATRTKSSYNEQFF TGTGCCACCCGAACCAAGAGCTCCTACAATGAGCAGTTCTTC
17 NA once TRBJ1-1 TRBV11-3 CASSLEAGRWVNTEAFF TGTGCCAGCAGCTTAGAGGCAGGGAGGTGGGTGAACACTGAAGCTTTCTTT
16 TRBD2 NA TRBJ2-5 TRBV5-1 CASSLSLAGLRETQYF TGCGCCAGCAGCTTGAGCCTAGCGGGCCTCCGAGAGACCCAGTACTTC
16 TRBD2 NA TRBJ2-1 TRBV5-1 CASSPGGLAGRNEQFF TGCGCCAGCAGCCCGGGTGGACTAGCGGGAAGGAATGAGCAGTTCTTC
15 TRBD1 once TRBJ1-2 TRBV7-9 CASSSPDRGGYGYTF TGTGCCAGCAGCTCTCCGGACAGGGGGGGCTATGGCTACACCTTC
14 NA NA TRBJ2-5 TRBV18 CASSSQTGQETQYF TGTGCCAGCTCATCCCAGACAGGACAAGAGACCCAGTACTTC
14 TRBD1 NA TRBJ1-1 TRBV5-5 CASSWTGGNTEAFF TGTGCCAGCAGCTGGACAGGGGGGAACACTGAAGCTTTCTTT
14 TRBD1 NA TRBJ2-7 TRBV19 CASSISDRTYEQYF TGTGCCAGTAGTATTTCGGACAGGACCTACGAGCAGTACTTC
14 NA NA TRBJ2-5 TRBV5-1 CASSLNGPQETQYF TGCGCCAGCAGCTTGAACGGCCCCCAAGAGACCCAGTACTTC
12 TRBD1 NA TRBJ1-2 TRBV12-3/TRBV12-4 CASSPGQGAGTF TGTGCCAGCAGTCCGGGACAGGGGGCCGGCACCTTC
16 TRBD1 NA TRBJ1-2 TRBV3-1/TRBV3-2 CASSQGTGGGGYGYTF TGTGCCAGCAGCCAGGGGACAGGGGGAGGTGGCTATGGCTACACCTTC
17 NA NA TRBJ2-6 TRBV28 CASRSYRPASGANVLTF TGTGCCAGCAGATCCTATAGACCGGCCTCTGGGGCCAACGTCCTGACTTTC
14 NA NA TRBJ1-6 TRBV2 CASSVRESNSPLHF TGTGCCAGCAGTGTTCGGGAGAGTAATTCACCCCTCCACTTT
15 TRBD1 NA TRBJ2-2 TRBV6-6 CASSRQGADTGELFF TGTGCCAGCAGTCGACAGGGGGCAGACACCGGGGAGCTGTTTTTT
15 NA NA TRBJ1-6 TRBV5-1 CASSLAGQRDSPLHF TGCGCCAGCAGCTTGGCAGGACAGAGGGATTCACCCCTCCACTTT
13 NA NA TRBJ1-4 TRBV12-3/TRBV12-4 CASSLQSNEKLFF TGTGCCAGCAGTTTACAGTCTAATGAAAAACTGTTTTTT
16 TRBD1 NA TRBJ1-6 TRBV7-9 CASSSGQGLNNSPLHF TGTGCCAGCAGCTCAGGACAGGGGCTTAATAATTCACCCCTCCACTTT
12 NA NA TRBJ1-2 TRBV6-5 CASKDTYYGYTF TGTGCCAGCAAGGACACATACTATGGCTACACCTTC
16 NA few TRBJ1-3 TRBV3-1/TRBV3-2 CASSQGRGDSGNTIYF TGTGCCAGCAGCCAAGGAAGGGGGGACTCTGGAAACACCATATATTTT
16 NA NA TRBJ2-7 TRBV7-2 CASSPKLGGVGYEQYF TGTGCCAGCAGCCCGAAGCTGGGGGGAGTAGGCTACGAGCAGTACTTC
15 NA NA TRBJ1-4 TRBV2 CASSETGPSSGKLFF TGTGCCAGCAGTGAAACTGGACCTTCCTCGGGAAAACTGTTTTTT
14 TRBD1 NA TRBJ1-4 TRBV10-1 CASNLRGTNEKLFF TGCGCCAGCAATCTCAGGGGGACTAATGAAAAACTGTTTTTT